The rows below give T cell receptor beta chains drawn from one sample of a study of the immune and genomic landscape of osteosarcoma. The assay was immunoSEQ multiplex PCR, and TCRdb's table has in-frame clones only and misses some. The repertoire consists of about 4,600 clones, with 70% to 80% occurring once and the leading ten covering approximately 6.2%. Sequencing input: osteosarcoma tumor tissue from the lung. The source is a human donor with osteosarcoma. CDR3s include the opening cysteine and the closing phenylalanine or tryptophan. Fields, in order: V gene, J gene, CDR3 protein.

v_call: TRBV5-1
j_call: TRBJ2-7
cdr3_aa: CASSLNLGGAGGEQYF

v_call: TRBV13
j_call: TRBJ1-2
cdr3_aa: CASSARQGWGYGYTF

v_call: TRBV5-5
j_call: TRBJ2-1
cdr3_aa: CASSFQVGDHEQFF

v_call: TRBV7-4
j_call: TRBJ1-2
cdr3_aa: CASSLARDGDYGYTF

v_call: TRBV4-2
j_call: TRBJ2-3
cdr3_aa: CASSLQTPTSTSTDTQYF

v_call: TRBV7-2
j_call: TRBJ2-5
cdr3_aa: CASSPGLAGGETQYF

v_call: TRBV18
j_call: TRBJ2-2
cdr3_aa: CASSPSRTPSGLFF

v_call: TRBV10-3
j_call: TRBJ2-3
cdr3_aa: CAISVVGVRDTQYF

v_call: TRBV27
j_call: TRBJ2-1
cdr3_aa: CASSPSSHNEQFF

v_call: TRBV5-1
j_call: TRBJ1-1
cdr3_aa: CASSRDRSDTEAFF

v_call: TRBV11-2
j_call: TRBJ1-1
cdr3_aa: CASSLDQGGNRAFF

v_call: TRBV7-6
j_call: TRBJ2-2
cdr3_aa: CASSLGTGIVNTGELFF

v_call: TRBV5-4
j_call: TRBJ1-2
cdr3_aa: CASSLRVTSHHGYTF

v_call: TRBV12-5
j_call: TRBJ2-3
cdr3_aa: CASGLEVDTQYF

v_call: TRBV27
j_call: TRBJ2-7
cdr3_aa: CASRTGTGGLGEQYF

v_call: TRBV5-1
j_call: TRBJ2-5
cdr3_aa: CASSLVAPQETQYF

v_call: TRBV6-1
j_call: TRBJ2-1
cdr3_aa: CASSEQREENEQFF

v_call: TRBV6-6
j_call: TRBJ1-5
cdr3_aa: CASSYGVGSNQPQHF

v_call: TRBV4-3
j_call: TRBJ2-3
cdr3_aa: CASSQIVGETQYF

v_call: TRBV27
j_call: TRBJ2-3
cdr3_aa: CASSLSFTDTQYF

v_call: TRBV30
j_call: TRBJ1-2
cdr3_aa: CAWNRVGPNYGYTF

v_call: TRBV7-9
j_call: TRBJ1-5
cdr3_aa: CASSLGVDSNFREPQHF

v_call: TRBV5-6
j_call: TRBJ2-2
cdr3_aa: CASSSPRFLTGELFF

v_call: TRBV5-4
j_call: TRBJ2-5
cdr3_aa: CASSLPLARKETQYF

v_call: TRBV7-8
j_call: TRBJ2-1
cdr3_aa: CASSLVGESSYNEQFF

v_call: TRBV14
j_call: TRBJ2-5
cdr3_aa: CASSLKVRVVETQYF

v_call: TRBV6-5
j_call: TRBJ2-3
cdr3_aa: CASSRAEMRTDTQYF

v_call: TRBV11-2
j_call: TRBJ1-2
cdr3_aa: CASSLELNIRYGYTF

v_call: TRBV25-1
j_call: TRBJ2-2
cdr3_aa: CASSTFDRERGAVF

v_call: TRBV4-1
j_call: TRBJ2-7
cdr3_aa: CASSLHPSGRAYEQYF

v_call: TRBV4-1
j_call: TRBJ1-4
cdr3_aa: CASSHGTENEKLFF